A single TCR beta chain is shown here with its context. Its target is not known. This entry belongs to a study of post-analysis software for immune sequencing data. Whole-study findings and limits: TRBV5-6, TRBV5-1 and TRBV20-1 belonged to a set of a handful of TRBV segments that were more frequent in patients than controls. Patients with multiple sclerosis recorded significantly lower normalized Chao1 diversity than controls, the study found. By F measure, samples from a shared preparation batch strongly co-clustered.

CDR1 and CDR2 from the germline V gene are SGHTA and FQGTGA. V shed 0 bases, J shed 4 bases, and the junction held 10 bases outside the gene matches. The length of the CDR3 is 18 residues. cDNA libraries for TCR beta contained unique molecular identifiers. One entry per CDR3 protein, called by TCRdb with MiXCR from the PCR reads. Among approximately 660,000 distinct CDR3 sequences listed, around 60% were seen once. The chain uses TRBV7-3 and TRBJ1-5, with 9 positions matching TRBD1. This clonotype was sampled from a girl aged 2 to 9 with multiple sclerosis. The sample comprised blood. CDR3 region: CASSLTGTGKLKNQPQHF. As DNA, the CDR3 is TGTGCCAGCAGCTTAACCGGGACAGGGAAATTAAAGAATCAGCCCCAGCATTTT.